Listed below are T cell receptor beta chains from one sample, sequenced in a study of cytomegalovirus exposure and HLA in healthy donors. Sequencing used immunoSEQ multiplex PCR; TCRdb keeps in-frame clones, though not all of them. This repertoire shows 210,000 or so clones, over 75% found once; its top ten account for 0.2% to 0.25%. The specimen sequenced was PBMCs. These receptors were taken from a girl under 10 years old in good health and CMV-seronegative. Each CDR3 is given with its conserved first and last residue. The order of the fields is V gene, clone size, J gene, CDR3 protein. Expanded clones get a size class; other rows say once, few or many, or leave the size out.

>TRBV2|.|TRBJ1-4
CASRVLPQELFF
>TRBV18|.|TRBJ2-2
CASSLPVITGELFF
>TRBV7-8|.|TRBJ1-5
CASSLVPGVNQPQHF
>TRBV7-3|.|TRBJ1-1
CASSRNRDEGEAFF
>TRBV10-3|.|TRBJ1-1
CAISMTGNTEAFF
>TRBV19|once|TRBJ2-7
CASSPRLANEQYF
>TRBV27|few|TRBJ1-2
CASRDRESAGYTF
>TRBV28|.|TRBJ1-2
CASNIQAAGGHYGYTF
>TRBV5-4|.|TRBJ2-3
CASSSGTGDTQYF
>TRBV12-5|.|TRBJ2-1
CASGRGLVNEQFF
>TRBV19|.|TRBJ2-5
CASRSGTVQETQYF
>TRBV5-4|once|TRBJ1-3
CASSSRDRGNTIYF
>TRBV4-1|few|TRBJ1-1
CASSQGPTTEAFF
>TRBV19|.|TRBJ2-7
CASSITGTNNEQYF
>TRBV7-9|.|TRBJ1-2
CASSRSGDAGYTF
>TRBV7-9|.|TRBJ1-2
CASSPGQGPRGYTF
>TRBV4-1|.|TRBJ2-2
CASSQEWQDTGELFF
>TRBV5-1|.|TRBJ2-7
CASSYLSGSYEQYF
>TRBV5-4|.|TRBJ1-1
CASSPGGGGTAFF
>TRBV29-1|.|TRBJ1-1
CSVGWAMNTEAFF
>TRBV2|.|TRBJ1-1
CATAPGQAIEAFF
>TRBV19|.|TRBJ1-5
CATTGEGVQPQHF
>TRBV14|once|TRBJ1-4
CASSQDLGSRLFF
>TRBV2|.|TRBJ1-5
CASSDLLRGRTF
>TRBV6-1|few|TRBJ1-2
CAGSTGPGRGYTF
>TRBV10-1|.|TRBJ2-1
CASSPRLAGRFAGSYNEQFF
>TRBV4-1|.|TRBJ1-1
CATRNAQGNTEAFF
>TRBV6-6|.|TRBJ2-1
CASSPLGGKSYNEQFF
>TRBV19|.|TRBJ2-3
CASSMLGLAGEFPTDTQYF
>TRBV10-1|.|TRBJ1-1
CASSEVRDRNTEAFF
>TRBV15|.|TRBJ2-7
CATSREGGAYEQYF
>TRBV5-8|.|TRBJ2-6
CASSLFQGPVLTF
>TRBV5-1|.|TRBJ1-2
CASSLRGQGNYGYTF
>TRBV19|.|TRBJ2-5
CASSIRVGGVETQYF
>TRBV20-1|.|TRBJ1-2
CSGGLGYGYTF
>TRBV7-9|.|TRBJ1-2
CASSRGPQGASGYTF
>TRBV13|.|TRBJ2-1
CASSLREMVNEQFF
>TRBV19|few|TRBJ2-5
CASSIRGGTETQYF
>TRBV27|.|TRBJ1-1
CASSFDARQGEAFF
>TRBV5-1|.|TRBJ2-2
CASTPGTSGNTGELFF
>TRBV4-1|.|TRBJ1-2
CASSHAGGNYGYTF
>TRBV10-3|.|TRBJ2-7
CAISDTPLTGVAYEQYF
>TRBV5-8|once|TRBJ2-2
CASSSRQAGELFF
>TRBV19|once|TRBJ2-1
CASSIGYGEMGEQFF
>TRBV5-1|.|TRBJ2-7
CASSFGDYPYEQYF
>TRBV11-3|.|TRBJ2-5
CASSPGRLTGGEAQYF
>TRBV6-5|.|TRBJ2-7
CASSYVQGSSYEQYF
>TRBV5-8|.|TRBJ2-3
CASSDRGPTDTQYF
>TRBV5-1|.|TRBJ2-5
CASSGGQSQETQYF
>TRBV27|.|TRBJ1-2
CASSLRDRGQGYTF
>TRBV19|.|TRBJ2-5
CASSIGGSGGVTQYF
>TRBV6-5|.|TRBJ2-2
CASTGGEGTGELFF